The clone carrying this T cell receptor beta chain came up a few times. As yet, its antigen is unknown. This entry comes from a study of shared clonotypes between healthy human individuals. Study conclusions and caveats: When compared with the clonotypes that were shared by all four sorted-subset donors, the non-shared clonotypes turned out to have lower generation probabilities. Sorted-subset sequencing was shown by rarefaction to be incomplete despite large depth.

Germline-derived CDR1 and CDR2 are KGHSH and LQKENI. V was pared by 5 bases and J by 5 bases, with 9 bases between. The CDR3 has 12 residues. Here immunoSEQ multiplex PCR was the method, and the copy in TCRdb shows in-frame clones only, minus some. The table shows under 1,100,000 clones, with around 75% occurring only once. The material sequenced was memory CD4+ T cells sorted from blood. As to subset: CD45RA-negative fraction. The gene calls are TRBV18 and TRBJ2-5; a possible D gene is TRBD1 (5 bases). The clonotype was recovered from a man between 18 and 29 years old in good health. Here the CDR3 reads CASSTQAETQYF. Written as DNA, the CDR3 is TGTGCCAGCTCAACACAGGCGGAGACCCAGTACTTC. The whole variable domain, remainder taken from reference TRBV18 and TRBJ2-5, is NAGVMQNPRHLVRRRGQEARLRCSPMKGHSHVYWYRQLPEEGLKFMVYLQKENIIDESGMPKERFSAEFPKEGPSILRIQQVVRGDSAAYFCASSTQAETQYFGPGTRLLVL.